The text below deals with one T cell receptor (beta chain). Its antigen is as yet unknown. Then a second PCR, running about 7 to 11 cycles, was carried out with a sample-barcoded 5' primer and a J-beta primer mix. TCRdb analysed the 5' RACE reads with MiXCR anew, one entry per CDR3 protein. Seen here are about 570,000 distinct CDR3 sequences, 25% to 30% observed once, and the top ten hold 18%. The study drew donors from healthy Caucasian individuals in Russia aged roughly 6 to 90. Germline V gives CDR1 SQVTM, CDR2 ANQGSEA. CDR3 size: 12 residues. This entry comes from a study of blood T cells in healthy people across ages. Points from the study as a whole: The diversity estimates, figures obtained from one million T cells, were considered underestimates. Whereas aged donors had fewer naive CD4+ cells, long-lived donors had more of them and higher diversity.

This TCR was sampled from a woman in her 70s in good health. Input material: blood. The chain uses TRBV29-1 and TRBJ2-7, with 7 bases aligning to TRBD1. The J call may be faulty, since TRBJ2-5 better matches the DNA end. The CDR3 sequence is CSGGGVTETQYF. In nucleotides, the CDR3 is TGCAGCGGAGGGGGCGTCACAGAGACCCAGTACTTC.